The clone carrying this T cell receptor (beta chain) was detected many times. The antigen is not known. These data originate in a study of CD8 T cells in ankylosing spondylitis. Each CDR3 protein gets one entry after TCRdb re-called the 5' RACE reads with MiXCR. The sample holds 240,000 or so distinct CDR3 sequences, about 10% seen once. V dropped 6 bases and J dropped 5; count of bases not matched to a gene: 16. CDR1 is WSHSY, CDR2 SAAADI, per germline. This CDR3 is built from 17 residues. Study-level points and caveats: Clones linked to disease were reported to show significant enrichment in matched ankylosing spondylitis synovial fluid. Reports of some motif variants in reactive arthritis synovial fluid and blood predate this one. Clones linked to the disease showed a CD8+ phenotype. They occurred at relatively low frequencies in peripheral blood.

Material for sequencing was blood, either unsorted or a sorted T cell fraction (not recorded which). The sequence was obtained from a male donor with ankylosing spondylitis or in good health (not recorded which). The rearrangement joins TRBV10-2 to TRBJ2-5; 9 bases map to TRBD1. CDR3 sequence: CASSDPTQQGAWETQYF. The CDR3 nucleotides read TGCGCCAGCAGCGACCCTACTCAACAGGGGGCGTGGGAGACCCAGTACTTC.